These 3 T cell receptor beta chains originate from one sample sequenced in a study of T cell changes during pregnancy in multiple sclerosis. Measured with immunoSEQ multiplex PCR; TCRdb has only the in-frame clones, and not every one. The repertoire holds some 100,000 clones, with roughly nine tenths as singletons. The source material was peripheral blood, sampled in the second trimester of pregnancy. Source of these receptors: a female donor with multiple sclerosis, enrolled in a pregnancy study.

CDR3 sequence reads: CASSSVQRTDTQYF. CDR3 DNA sequence: TGTGCCAGCAGTTCTGTACAACGCACAGATACGCAGTATTTT. The rearrangement joins TRBV28 to TRBJ2-3; D uncertain. V dropped 4 bases and J dropped 1 base, with 9 bases sitting between them. CDR3 size: 14 residues. Germline V gene sequence: CDR1 MDHEN, CDR2 SYDVKM. Variable domain in full (rest from reference TRBV28 and TRBJ2-3): DVKVTQSSRYLVKRTGEKVFLECVQDMDHENMFWYRQDPGLGLRLIYFSYDVKMKEKGDIPEGYSVSREKKERFSLILESASTNQTSMYLCASSSVQRTDTQYFGPGTRLTVL.

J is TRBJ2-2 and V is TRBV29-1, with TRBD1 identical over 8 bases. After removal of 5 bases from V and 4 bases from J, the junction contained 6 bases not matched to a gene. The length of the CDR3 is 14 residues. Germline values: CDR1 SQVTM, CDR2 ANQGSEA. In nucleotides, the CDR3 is TGCAGCGTTAGGCAGGGGGCCTCCACCGGGGAGCTGTTTTTT. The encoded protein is CSVRQGASTGELFF.

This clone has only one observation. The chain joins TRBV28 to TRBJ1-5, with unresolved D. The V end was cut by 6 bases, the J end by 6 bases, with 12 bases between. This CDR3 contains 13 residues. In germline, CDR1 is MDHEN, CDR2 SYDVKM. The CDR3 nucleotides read TGTGCCAGCAGGCACGTAGACATTCAGCCCCAGCATTTT. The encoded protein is CASRHVDIQPQHF.